This T cell receptor (beta chain) was recorded in a study of regulatory T cells in long-lasting Graves disease. Background on the study: The study enrolled newly diagnosed Graves' patients on antithyroid drugs under 3 months.

Construction of TCR beta libraries relied on iRepertoire HTBI primers and on Arm-PCR targeting CDR3 regions. TCRdb fed the multiplex PCR reads into MiXCR, producing one record per CDR3 protein. Of 400,000 to 550,000 distinct CDR3 sequences listed, 15% are singletons. Time point in this sample: newly diagnosed GD, antithyroid drugs for less than 3 months. Making the TCR library involved RNA that had been extracted from PBMCs. The sample holds many counts of this clonotype. Germline V gives CDR1 MDHEN, CDR2 SYDVKM. The CDR3 loop spans 12 amino acids. V was cut by 6 bases and J by 4 bases, with 9 bases left in between. In addition, the sample was reused for a study of T cells in Graves' hyperthyroidism and ophthalmopathy. That work states: Blood samples included most of the expanded thyroid clonotypes exceeding 0.001.

This TCR came from a woman aged 25 to 39 with Graves disease. The sequenced sample was peripheral blood mononuclear cells (PBMCs), obtained at new diagnosis, from a patient treated with antithyroid drugs. The chain couples TRBV28 to TRBJ1-2; D is ambiguous. The CDR3 region is CASSPRIYGYTF. CDR3 sequence (DNA): TGTGCCAGCAGCCCCCGAATCTATGGCTACACCTTC.